This T cell receptor (beta chain) was profiled in a study of identical twins. Template switching added a universal primer site; cDNA carried unique molecular identifiers. One entry per CDR3 protein results from TCRdb running MiXCR on the 5' RACE reads. Of about 570,000 distinct CDR3 sequences listed, nearly 10% were seen once; the top ten hold roughly 3%. Unmatched junction bases numbered 3, after V lost 4 bases and J lost 2 bases. CDR3 length: 16 residues. Whole-study findings and limits: Those out-of-frame alpha sequences shared by twins showed an excess of low generation probability. In cord blood, abundant beta clonotypes had fewer insertions; memory showed no trend. Models underestimated how often monozygotic twins shared out-of-frame TCR alpha.

This clonotype was found many times. The target antigen is unknown. The same sample was also used in a study of yellow fever vaccine responses in identical twins.

The sample consisted of PBMCs. This sequence was found in a woman aged 18-29 years in good health. The rearrangement uses TRBV5-7 and TRBJ2-2; 12 nucleotides agree with TRBD2. TRBV5-7 is noted as an ORF with a role that remains uncertain. The CDR3 reads CASSPLAGGNTGELFF. The CDR3 nucleotides are TGTGCCAGCAGCCCACTAGCGGGAGGAAACACCGGGGAGCTGTTTTTT.